The 2 T cell receptor beta chains below all came from one sample that was sequenced in a study of OX40 agonist ivuxolimab in advanced cancers. Profiling relied on immunoSEQ multiplex PCR, and the TCRdb table lists in-frame clones only, not all of them. The table includes around 60,000 clones, approximately 81% detected once. This material consisted of CD4+ or CD8+ T cells sorted from blood, taken in a trial of the OX40 agonist ivuxolimab. Source of these receptors: an adult with an advanced solid tumor such as melanoma, head and neck, liver or kidney cancer.

The chain is built from TRBV2 and TRBJ1-2; 7 bases map to TRBD1. The CDR3 length is 14 residues. Per germline, CDR1 SNHLY and CDR2 FYNNEI. Trimming at V came to 8 bases and at J to 1 base, leaving 7 bases not matched to a gene. The CDR3 coding sequence is TGTGCCAGCCAAAGGGACAGAATTAACTATGGCTACACCTTC. This gives the protein CASQRDRINYGYTF.

This chain connects TRBV2 to TRBJ2-7; no clear D. Germline V CDR1 and CDR2: SNHLY, FYNNEI. Trimming left V 3 bases short and J 2 bases short, with 11 bases between. There are 14 residues in the CDR3. The CDR3 nucleotides are TGTGCCAGCAGTGAGGGTCTTTTCCCCTACGAGCAGTACTTC. It yields the protein CASSEGLFPYEQYF.